Presented here are 7 T cell receptor beta chains from one specimen sequenced in a study of blood T cell repertoires in COVID-19. This table comes from immunoSEQ multiplex PCR, and its TCRdb copy is limited to in-frame clones, with some not included. The sample has 81,000 or so clones, roughly 85% seen once. Sequencing was done on a sample of peripheral blood. Every receptor here comes from a man between 50 and 59 years old with COVID-19, enrolled during active disease.

The chain employs TRBV5-1 and TRBJ1-1; no reliable D call. The V gene lost 4 bases and the J gene lost 5 bases, with 15 bases spanning the gap. Looked up from germline, CDR1 is SGHRS and CDR2 is YFSETQ. The CDR3 consists of 14 residues. In DNA, the CDR3 is TGCGCCAGCAGCGGCGGGGTGGTGGGAACTGAAGCTTTCTTT. Translating gives CASSGGVVGTEAFF. Looking up the rest from reference TRBV5-1 and TRBJ1-1 gives the full variable domain: KAGVTQTPRYLIKTRGQQVTLSCSPISGHRSVSWYQQTPGQGLQFLFEYFSETQRNKGNFPGRFSGRQFSNSRSEMNVSTLELGDSALYLCASSGGVVGTEAFFGQGTRLTVV.

This clone showed up just a few times. Other DNA sequences in the sample encode the same CDR3. The chain combines TRBV7-2 with TRBJ2-1; TRBD2 matches 15 bases. CDR1 and CDR2 from the germline V gene are SGHTA and FQGNSA. V lost 1 base to trimming and J lost 3 bases; unmatched junction nucleotides: 4. The CDR3 is 18 amino acids. CDR3 loop: CASSLEGTSGRYYNEQFF. The CDR3 DNA reads as TGTGCCAGCAGCTTAGAAGGGACTAGCGGGAGGTACTACAATGAGCAGTTCTTC.

The rearrangement joins TRBV28 to TRBJ2-2; 11 bases are shared with TRBD2. J lost 7 bases, V lost 3 bases, and 4 bases had no gene match. Looked up from germline, CDR1 is MDHEN and CDR2 is SYDVKM. The CDR3 runs 15 residues. The CDR3 DNA sequence: TGTGCCAGCAGTTTTCCCGGGACTAGCGGCGGGGAGCTGTTTTTT. This codes for CASSFPGTSGGELFF.

The chain combines TRBV4-2 with TRBJ2-3; TRBD2 might be the D (5 bases). The germline V gene has CDR1 LGHNA and CDR2 YNFKEQ. The length of the CDR3 is 14 residues. The V and J ends lost 4 bases and 5 bases respectively, with 13 bases between them. The CDR3 nucleotides read TGTGCCAGCAGCCCCCCCCAGGCGGGAGATACGCAGTATTTT. It is translated as CASSPPQAGDTQYF.

V gene TRBV6-5 combines with J gene TRBJ2-7; a possible D gene is TRBD2 (6 bases). The CDR3 spans 14 residues. Trimming took off 10 bases at V and 0 bases at J, with 16 bases between the two ends. Germline V CDR1 and CDR2: MNHEY, SVGAGI. The CDR3 DNA follows: TGTGCCACTTCCGGAGAGCGGGCCTCCTACGAGCAGTACTTC. Its protein product is CATSGERASYEQYF.

The V call is TRBV6-5, the J call TRBJ1-1, with TRBD1 matching over 7 bases. The J segment lost 2 bases and the V segment lost 7 bases, leaving 7 bases of the junction unmatched. The CDR3 has 14 residues. The germline CDR1 and CDR2 sequences are MNHEY and SVGAGI. This CDR3 reads CASKVGTDNTEAFF. Written as DNA, the CDR3 is TGTGCCAGCAAGGTTGGGACAGACAACACTGAAGCTTTCTTT.

The rearrangement joins TRBV19 to TRBJ1-1, with D maybe TRBD1 (5 bases). Trimming took 0 bases from V and 1 from J, leaving 21 bases between them. The CDR3 length is 19 residues. Germline assignment: CDR1 LNHDA and CDR2 SQIVND (reference sequence). CDR3 in amino acids: CASSIDGAREGKGNTEAFF. In DNA, the CDR3 is TGTGCCAGTAGTATAGATGGGGCCAGGGAAGGAAAGGGGAACACTGAAGCTTTCTTT.